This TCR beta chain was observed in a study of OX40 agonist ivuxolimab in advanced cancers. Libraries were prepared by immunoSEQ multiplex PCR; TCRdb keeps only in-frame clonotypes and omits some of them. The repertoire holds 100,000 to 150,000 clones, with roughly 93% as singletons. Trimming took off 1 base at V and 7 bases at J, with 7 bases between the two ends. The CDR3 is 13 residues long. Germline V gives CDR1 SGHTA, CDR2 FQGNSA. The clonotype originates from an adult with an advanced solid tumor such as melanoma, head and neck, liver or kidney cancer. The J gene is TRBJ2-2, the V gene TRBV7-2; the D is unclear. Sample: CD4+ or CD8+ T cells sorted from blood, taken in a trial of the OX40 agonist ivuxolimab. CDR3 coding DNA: TGTGCCAGCAGCTTAGATGGCATCGGGGAGCTGTTTTTT. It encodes CASSLDGIGELFF.